The clone carrying this T cell receptor (beta chain) has a count of ten or more. V was trimmed by 0 bases and J by 1 base, leaving 13 bases between them. The CDR3 has 16 residues. Germline CDR1 is SGHRS and CDR2 is YFSETQ. Unique molecular identifiers were used in preparing the TCRbeta library. TCRdb analysed the PCR reads with MiXCR anew, one entry per CDR3 protein. Of some 390,000 distinct CDR3 sequences listed, around 21% are singletons. The data are from a study of T-cell reconstitution after alpha-beta-depleted transplantation in children. The source material was PBMCs from the stem cell graft donor, sampled from the stem cell graft. V and J are TRBV5-1 and TRBJ1-1, with D uncertain. The TCR comes from a human donor who donated a stem cell graft to a child with acute myeloid leukemia. The CDR3 reads CASSLGPGNPNTEAFF. CDR3 bases: TGCGCCAGCAGCTTGGGGCCGGGGAACCCGAACACTGAAGCTTTCTTT.